Listed here are 32 T cell receptor beta chains from one sample, sequenced in a study of response to subunit inactivated influenza vaccine. TCRdb re-analysed the RT-PCR reads in MiXCR, keeping a single row per CDR3 protein. Of about 580,000 distinct CDR3 sequences in the sample, 12% to 15% were seen once. Sequencing used PBMCs from blood, obtained about 11 days after vaccination. Receptors originate from a man in his fifties who received an inactivated influenza vaccine.

This clonotype appeared a few times. The CDR3, as DNA: TGTGCCAGCAGGATGACGGTTCTCCCTAATTCACCCCTCCACTTT. This translates into CASRMTVLPNSPLHF. The chain is built from TRBV12-3 or TRBV12-4 and TRBJ1-6; no clear D. With 6 bases removed from V and 6 bases from J, the gap between germline ends came to 15 bases. The CDR3 is 15 residues long.

The rearrangement uses TRBV18 and TRBJ2-1; D remains unclear. CDR3 size: 14 residues. The germline V gene has CDR1 KGHSH and CDR2 LQKENI. The V end was cut by 3 bases, the J end by 5 bases, with 11 bases between. For the CDR3, the DNA is TGTGCCAGCTCACCCGACCTGAAGAACAATGAGCAGTTCTTC. As protein: CASSPDLKNNEQFF.

This sequence joins TRBV20-1 and TRBJ2-1, with 13 bases that match TRBD2. The germline V gene encodes CDR1 DFQATT and CDR2 SNEGSKA (reference sequence). The CDR3 contains 17 residues. The junction had 11 bases not matched to a gene; V was cut back by 3 bases and J by 6 bases. CDR3 nucleotides: TGCAGTGCTAGGTGGACTAGCGGGAGCCGCGGCTTCAATGAGCAGTTCTTC. The encoded protein is CSARWTSGSRGFNEQFF.

V usage is TRBV6-1 and J usage is TRBJ2-5; TRBD2 might be the D (5 bases). CDR1 and CDR2 from the germline V gene are MNHNS and SASEGT. Trimming stripped 6 bases from V and 2 bases from J, with 16 bases between. The CDR3 consists of 15 residues. CDR3 protein: CASRAEGSRQETQYF. CDR3 sequence (DNA): TGTGCCAGCAGGGCAGAGGGCTCTCGACAAGAGACCCAGTACTTC.

This clonotype was counted between two and nine times. The genes are TRBV20-1 and TRBJ2-7, with 8 bases that match TRBD1. The CDR3 runs to 14 residues. V shed 3 bases and J 2 bases; nucleotides not matched to a gene: 6. The V gene's germline CDR1 is DFQATT and CDR2 SNEGSKA (reference sequence). The CDR3: CSASKSDRAYEQYF. CDR3 in DNA: TGCAGTGCTAGCAAATCGGACAGGGCCTACGAGCAGTACTTC.

V is TRBV18 and J is TRBJ2-7, with D possibly being TRBD2 (6 bases). Germline CDR1 reads KGHSH; CDR2 reads LQKENI. Trimming took off 3 bases at V and 2 bases at J, with 17 bases between the two ends. This CDR3 is built from 16 residues. As DNA, the CDR3 is TGTGCCAGCTCACCGGCGGCTAGCGACTATCCCTACGAGCAGTACTTC. Amino acids: CASSPAASDYPYEQYF.

The rearrangement uses TRBV6-2 or TRBV6-3 and TRBJ2-1; 7 bases agree with TRBD1. Germline CDR1 MNHEY, CDR2 SVGEGT. V trimming: 7 bases; J trimming: 5 bases; junction bases outside the gene matches: 5. This CDR3 region has 13 residues. The DNA of the CDR3 is TGTGCCAGCACCGGGACAGCAAACAATGAGCAGTTCTTC. This sequence encodes CASTGTANNEQFF.

V and J are TRBV13 and TRBJ2-3, with 7 positions matching TRBD2. The CDR3 contains 15 residues. Germline values: CDR1 PRHDT, CDR2 FYEKMQ (reference sequence). V gave up 3 bases and J gave up 2 bases; unmatched junction bases: 5. CDR3 bases: TGTGCCAGCAGCTTCGGGGGAGGGACCACAGATACGCAGTATTTT. This codes for CASSFGGGTTDTQYF.

This clonotype was counted between two and nine times. The rearrangement joins TRBV7-2 to TRBJ2-7, with 7 bases identical to TRBD2. Per the germline V gene, CDR1 is SGHTA and CDR2 is FQGNSA. V trimming: 1 base; J trimming: 5 bases; junction bases outside the gene matches: 5. CDR3 length equals 14 residues. The CDR3 coding sequence is TGTGCCAGCAGCTTAGAGCGACTAGCCCACGAGCAGTACTTC. This codes for CASSLERLAHEQYF.

V usage is TRBV15 and J usage is TRBJ1-6; no reliable D call. Per the germline V gene, CDR1 is LNHNV and CDR2 is YYDKDF (reference sequence). CDR3 length: 15 residues. V was pared by 4 bases and J by 2 bases, with 9 bases between. The DNA for the CDR3 is TGTGCCACCAGCACTGGGCCGGCCTATAATTCACCCCTCCACTTT. It is translated as CATSTGPAYNSPLHF.

This clonotype was recorded a few times. The genes are TRBV12-5 and TRBJ2-7; D uncertain. The V end lost 6 bases, the J end lost 3 bases, and 15 bases lay between the germline ends. This CDR3 has 14 amino acids. The germline CDR1 and CDR2 sequences are LGHNT and FRNRAP. The DNA of the CDR3 is TGTGCTAGTGGCTCCCTCCTCAGCGTCTACGAGCAGTACTTC. As protein: CASGSLLSVYEQYF.

The chain couples TRBV9 to TRBJ1-3, with D hard to call. The CDR3 length is 15 residues. Trimming left V 0 bases short and J 0 bases short, with 7 bases between. Germline V gene lookup returns CDR1 SGDLS and CDR2 YYNGEE. CDR3 sequence: CASSVGGNSGNTIYF. The CDR3 nucleotides read TGTGCCAGCAGCGTAGGCGGCAACTCTGGAAACACCATATATTTT.

The sample holds a few counts of this clonotype. The chain uses TRBV6-2 or TRBV6-3 and TRBJ2-2; D call uncertain. CDR1 and CDR2 from the germline V gene are MNHEY and SVGEGT. V was cut by 6 bases and J by 6 bases, with 8 bases left in between. The CDR3 is 12 amino acids. DNA for the CDR3: TGTGCCAGCAGACTTTACCCCGGGGAGCTGTTTTTT. Its protein product is CASRLYPGELFF.

V and J are TRBV29-1 and TRBJ1-1, with D uncertain. Germline CDR1 reads SQVTM; CDR2 reads ANQGSEA. V shed 4 bases and J shed 4 bases, with 13 bases lying between them. This CDR3 has 13 residues. In DNA, the CDR3 is TGCAGCGTTGGGCGGAGGCAATCCACTGAAGCTTTCTTT. As protein: CSVGRRQSTEAFF.

The V gene is TRBV6-2 or TRBV6-3, the J gene TRBJ1-6; a weak D match, TRBD1 (5 bases). V lost 6 bases and J lost 8, with 17 bases in between. The CDR3 is made up of 15 amino acids. The germline V gene encodes CDR1 MNHEY and CDR2 SVGEGT. CDR3 residues: CASRRIPGQDSPLHF. The CDR3 DNA reads TGTGCCAGCAGGCGGATACCAGGGCAGGATTCACCCCTCCACTTT.

This clonotype came up a few times. The chain links TRBV20-1 to TRBJ2-7, with TRBD1 matching over 10 bases. CDR1 is DFQATT, CDR2 SNEGSKA, per germline (reference sequence). This CDR3 region has 15 residues. The J segment lost 4 bases and the V segment lost 0 bases, leaving 6 bases of the junction unmatched. The CDR3 loop is CSARDKDRGTYEQYF. CDR3 nucleotides: TGCAGTGCTAGAGATAAGGACAGGGGGACTTACGAGCAGTACTTC.

Many counts were recorded for this clonotype. The chain joins TRBV15 to TRBJ1-5; 9 nucleotides line up with TRBD1. Germline-derived CDR1 and CDR2 are LNHNV and YYDKDF (reference sequence). The V segment lost 4 bases and the J segment 3 bases; nucleotides outside the gene matches: 4. The CDR3 is 15 amino acids. The CDR3 here is CATSIKQGANQPQHF. The CDR3 nucleotides are TGTGCCACCAGCATTAAACAGGGGGCCAATCAGCCCCAGCATTTT.

This clonotype came up a few times. Since no conserved phenylalanine or tryptophan closes the CDR3, a read error is the likely cause. The DNA is left out, because the CDR3 cannot be placed on it with certainty; the CDR3 is given as TCRdb lists it. The V and J genes are TRBV7-9 and TRBJ2-1; the table's D call TRBD2 went unverified against the DNA. The CDR3 is 12 amino acids in total, end residues counted. Germline lookup yields CDR1 SEHNR and CDR2 FQNEAQ (reference sequence). The CDR3 loop reads CASSLEAGGPML.

This clonotype was seen more than once but under ten times. This chain links TRBV6-6 with TRBJ2-3, with a possible D match to TRBD2 (5 bases). The CDR3 spans 13 residues. The V end was cut by 7 bases, the J end by 5 bases, with 13 bases between. Germline loops: CDR1 MNHNY, CDR2 SVGAGI (reference sequence). The CDR3 is CASTQRPGDTQYF. In DNA form, the CDR3 reads TGTGCCAGCACCCAGCGGCCGGGAGATACGCAGTATTTT.

This clonotype was seen a few times. The V call is TRBV7-2, the J call TRBJ2-1; TRBD2 might be the D (5 bases). V gave up 1 base and J gave up 4 bases, with 17 bases separating them. Per germline, CDR1 SGHTA and CDR2 FQGNSA. The CDR3 has 17 amino acids. The CDR3 sequence is CASSLGLRARGYNEQFF. The CDR3 nucleotides are TGTGCCAGCAGCTTAGGCCTGAGGGCTCGCGGGTACAATGAGCAGTTCTTC.

The chain recombines TRBV4-3 with TRBJ2-3; 11 bases are shared with TRBD2. Per germline, CDR1 LGHNA and CDR2 YSLEER. Germline trimming cut 3 bases from V and 2 bases from J; bases unmatched to any gene: 7. The CDR3 contains 17 residues. In DNA form, the CDR3 reads TGCGCCAGCAGCCATAATAGCGGGGGGGGTCTCACAGATACGCAGTATTTT. It specifies CASSHNSGGGLTDTQYF.

V gene TRBV7-2 combines with J gene TRBJ1-1; TRBD1 is a possible D gene (5 bases). CDR3 size: 13 residues. Looked up from germline, CDR1 is SGHTA and CDR2 is FQGNSA. Trimming took off 2 bases at V and 8 bases at J, with 12 bases between the two ends. The CDR3 loop is CASSLTREVEAFF. In DNA, the CDR3 is TGTGCCAGCAGCTTAACCAGGGAAGTCGAAGCTTTCTTT.

At least ten counts were recorded for this clonotype. The chain joins TRBV18 to TRBJ1-1; no firm D call. The CDR3 length is 14 residues. The ends were cut back, 3 bases at V and 1 base at J, with 9 bases in the middle. The germline V gene encodes CDR1 KGHSH and CDR2 LQKENI. DNA of the CDR3: TGTGCCAGCTCACCGTTCGGACGGAACACTGAAGCTTTCTTT. Amino acid sequence: CASSPFGRNTEAFF.

This clonotype turned up a few times. This sequence joins TRBV10-3 and TRBJ1-1; D is undetermined. CDR3 length equals 14 residues. The V end lost 2 bases, the J end lost 7 bases, and 14 bases lay between the germline ends. CDR1 is ENHRY and CDR2 is SYGVKD in the germline V gene. The CDR3 protein is CAISESGDRLEAFF. Written as DNA, the CDR3 is TGTGCCATCAGTGAGAGCGGAGACCGGCTTGAAGCTTTCTTT.

In regard to this clonotype: A read error may explain this, as a much larger clone is one base away. The rearrangement links TRBV4-2 to TRBJ2-3, with 12 bases aligning to TRBD2. CDR1 is LGHNA, CDR2 YNFKEQ, per germline. CDR3 length: 15 amino acids. The CDR3 here is CASSEGLAGTGTQYF. CDR3 DNA: TGTGCCAGCAGCGAGGGACTAGCGGGCACAGGTACGCAGTATTTT.

The genes are TRBV20-1 and TRBJ2-4, with 7 nucleotides matching TRBD1. In germline, CDR1 is DFQATT, CDR2 SNEGSKA (reference sequence). CDR3 length equals 16 residues. Trimming took 1 base from V and 5 from J; bases not matched to a gene: 11. CDR3 coding DNA: TGCAGTGCTAGAGTAGGGACAGTGGCGCCCCAAAACATTCAGTACTTC. This sequence encodes CSARVGTVAPQNIQYF.

This sequence joins TRBV30 and TRBJ2-7; no reliable D call. The germline V and J ends were trimmed by 5 bases and 4 bases, with 12 bases remaining between them. The CDR3 loop spans 12 amino acids. Germline lookup yields CDR1 GTSNPN and CDR2 SVGIG (reference sequence). CDR3 DNA sequence: TGTGCCTGGGGGAAAAGCTGGTACGAGCAGTACTTC. Translated: CAWGKSWYEQYF.

This sequence joins TRBV3-1 and TRBJ1-1; no clear D. CDR1 is LGHDT and CDR2 is YNNKEL in the germline V gene (reference sequence). The CDR3 extends over 12 amino acids. The ends were cut back, 2 bases at V and 3 bases at J, with 4 bases in the middle. The CDR3, as DNA: TGTGCCAGCAGCCAACCTTACACTGAAGCTTTCTTT. Translation gives CASSQPYTEAFF.

This clonotype was detected only a few times. The V call is TRBV7-6, the J call TRBJ2-1; D unresolved. CDR1 is SGHVS and CDR2 is FNYEAQ in the germline V gene. The CDR3 contains 14 residues. The ends were cut back, 0 bases at V and 5 bases at J, with 8 bases in the middle. The CDR3 sequence is CASSLARSNNEQFF. CDR3 DNA sequence: TGTGCCAGCAGCTTAGCTCGCAGTAACAATGAGCAGTTCTTC.

This clonotype was recorded at least ten times. The J gene is TRBJ1-1, the V gene TRBV5-1, with 10 nucleotides matching TRBD1. This CDR3 is built from 17 residues. Germline V gene lookup returns CDR1 SGHRS and CDR2 YFSETQ. The V segment lost 2 bases and the J segment 1 base; nucleotides outside the gene matches: 8. Here the CDR3 reads CASSFLFGTGANTEAFF. Written as DNA, the CDR3 is TGCGCCAGCAGCTTTTTGTTCGGGACAGGGGCGAACACTGAAGCTTTCTTT. Together with reference TRBV5-1 and TRBJ1-1, the CDR3 gives the full variable domain: KAGVTQTPRYLIKTRGQQVTLSCSPISGHRSVSWYQQTPGQGLQFLFEYFSETQRNKGNFPGRFSGRQFSNSRSEMNVSTLELGDSALYLCASSFLFGTGANTEAFFGQGTRLTVV.

This clonotype was seen more than once but under ten times. The V gene is TRBV20-1, the J gene TRBJ2-3; D gene unclear. CDR1 and CDR2 (germline): DFQATT, SNEGSKA (reference sequence). The length of the CDR3 is 14 residues. V shed 4 bases and J shed 2 bases, with 13 bases lying between them. Written as DNA, the CDR3 is TGCAGTGCTATCGCGGTAACCAACACAGATACGCAGTATTTT. This gives the protein CSAIAVTNTDTQYF.

This clonotype was seen at least ten times. The gene calls are TRBV10-3 and TRBJ2-1, with D possibly called TRBD1 or TRBD2 (6 bases each). CDR1 is ENHRY, CDR2 SYGVKD, per germline. The CDR3 extends over 14 amino acids. The germline V and J ends were trimmed by 4 bases and 10 bases, with 17 bases remaining between them. CDR3 DNA sequence: TGTGCCATCAGTGTGGACGGGGGCCAGAGGGAGCAGTTCTTC. Its translation: CAISVDGGQREQFF.